Following are 9 T cell receptor beta chains from one sample sequenced in a study of identical twins. Using its own MiXCR run on the 5' RACE reads, TCRdb lists one record per CDR3 protein. The repertoire has roughly 700,000 distinct CDR3 sequences, 8.5% to 9.5% of them found once; the top ten carry approximately 0.89%. These data were also filed under a second study, of yellow fever vaccine responses in identical twins.

The material sequenced was PBMCs. These receptors came from a woman aged 18 to 35 in good health.

This clonotype was seen many times. The rearrangement uses TRBV2 and TRBJ2-1; D is undetermined. CDR1 SNHLY and CDR2 FYNNEI come from the germline V gene. The CDR3 consists of 12 residues. V was clipped by 8 bases and J by 5 bases, with 10 bases between them. The CDR3 bases are TGTGCCAGCCGCCGGTCCCACAATGAGCAGTTCTTC. As protein: CASRRSHNEQFF.

V is TRBV4-3 and J is TRBJ2-7, with D uncertain. Germline V lookup: CDR1 LGHNA, CDR2 YSLEER. The length of the CDR3 is 15 residues. V lost 0 bases to trimming and J lost 0 bases, with 9 bases between them. As DNA, the CDR3 is TGCGCCAGCAGCCAAGACAGATTCCTCTCCTACGAGCAGTACTTC. This codes for CASSQDRFLSYEQYF.

V is TRBV7-9 and J is TRBJ2-3, with TRBD1 identical over 7 bases. Germline CDR1 is SEHNR and CDR2 is FQNEAQ (reference sequence). The CDR3 has 12 residues. V shed 4 bases and J 10 bases; nucleotides not matched to a gene: 5. CDR3 in DNA: TGTGCCAGCAGCTCCGACAGGGTGGCGCAGTATTTT. Protein sequence: CASSSDRVAQYF.

The chain employs TRBV7-3 and TRBJ2-1; D might be TRBD2 (6 bases). Trimming shortened V by 0 bases and J by 0 bases, and 9 bases separated the two germline ends. Germline CDR1 is SGHTA and CDR2 is FQGTGA. The length of the CDR3 is 16 residues. This chain's CDR3 is CASSLTAGSSYNEQFF. Here the CDR3 DNA reads TGTGCCAGCAGCTTAACGGCGGGGAGCTCCTACAATGAGCAGTTCTTC. The whole variable domain, remainder taken from reference TRBV7-3 and TRBJ2-1, is GAGVSQTPSNKVTEKGKYVELRCDPISGHTALYWYRQSLGQGPEFLIYFQGTGAADDSGLPNDRFFAVRPEGSVSTLKIQRTERGDSAVYLCASSLTAGSSYNEQFFGPGTRLTVL.

The table lists this clonotype with a few counts. The V call is TRBV20-1, the J call TRBJ1-6; D not certain. Germline V gene lookup returns CDR1 DFQATT and CDR2 SNEGSKA (reference sequence). The CDR3 covers 13 residues. V lost 6 bases and J lost 8, with 14 bases in between. CDR3 sequence: CSARLRADSPLHF. Here the CDR3 DNA reads TGCAGTGCGAGATTAAGGGCCGATTCACCCCTCCACTTT.

The chain carries TRBV7-9 and TRBJ2-7; possibly TRBD1 for D (6 bases). The CDR3 extends over 13 amino acids. The ends were cut back, 4 bases at V and 3 bases at J, with 10 bases in the middle. From germline, CDR1 is SEHNR and CDR2 FQNEAQ (reference sequence). The CDR3 region is CASSSQDSYEQYF. CDR3 DNA sequence: TGTGCCAGCAGCTCGCAGGACAGCTACGAGCAGTACTTC. The variable domain in full, completed from reference TRBV7-9 and TRBJ2-7, reads DTGVSQNPRHKITKRGQNVTFRCDPISEHNRLYWYRQTLGQGPEFLTYFQNEAQLEKSRLLSDRFSAERPKGSFSTLEIQRTEQGDSAMYLCASSSQDSYEQYFGPGTRLTVT.

Only a few counts were recorded for this clonotype. In DNA, the CDR3 is TGTGCCAGCAGCCCGGAGGGGGCAGTGGTCTACAATGAGCAGTTCTTC. Encoded protein: CASSPEGAVVYNEQFF. V and J are TRBV7-2 and TRBJ2-1; D perhaps matches TRBD1 (7 bases). The V and J ends lost 5 bases and 3 bases respectively, with 17 bases between them. CDR1 is SGHTA and CDR2 is FQGNSA in the germline V gene. The CDR3 extends over 16 amino acids.

This clonotype has just a few counts. V usage is TRBV5-1 and J usage is TRBJ2-5, with 9 bases identical to TRBD1. Trimming at V came to 4 bases and at J to 5 bases, leaving 6 bases not matched to a gene. Germline CDR1 reads SGHRS; CDR2 reads YFSETQ. CDR3 length: 14 residues. CDR3 region: CASSNTGGAETQYF. The CDR3 coding sequence is TGCGCCAGCAGCAACACAGGGGGCGCGGAGACCCAGTACTTC.

This clonotype turned up a few times. The rearrangement joins TRBV24-1 to TRBJ2-1; 11 bases are shared with TRBD2. This CDR3 region has 19 residues. V lost 0 bases to trimming and J lost 2 bases; unmatched junction nucleotides: 8. Germline assignment: CDR1 KGHDR and CDR2 SFDVKD. In DNA form, the CDR3 reads TGTGCCACCAGTGATTTGAGGGGTAGCGGGGGGGCGGCCTACAATGAGCAGTTCTTC. Residues: CATSDLRGSGGAAYNEQFF.